This T cell receptor beta chain derives from a study of T cells in Graves' hyperthyroidism and ophthalmopathy (dated by TCRdb to the late 2010s). Notes on the research overall: Peripheral blood samples were taken at the time of initial diagnosis, prior to any treatment. After sampling, hyperthyroidism patients received methimazole starting at 30 mg daily, and ophthalmopathy patients received high-dose intravenous methylprednisolone. In addition, the study compared T-cell repertoires in thyroid tissue and in blood from six Graves' hyperthyroidism patients. Whether ophthalmopathy could be predicted prospectively was tested in an independent validation cohort made up of about 18 hyperthyroidism patients plus 17 patients who later progressed to ophthalmopathy. The 75 to 100 discovery patients were randomly split 7:3 into training and test sets. The paper reports TCR Vbeta CDR3 sequencing of 130 to 150 peripheral blood samples: some 44 ophthalmopathy, under 80 hyperthyroidism and around 17 progressor patients. To identify TCR V-J signatures that set the groups apart, the researchers used a discovery cohort of about a hundred patients, made up of roughly 40 with Graves' ophthalmopathy and approximately 57 with stable Graves' hyperthyroidism.

The TCR beta CDR3 regions were amplified from RNA transcripts. The first round of RT-PCR for the TCR CDR3 was performed with the HTBI primer set and the Qiagen OneStep RT-PCR kit. A second multiplex PCR round built the libraries, followed by size selection and purification. Sequencing of the libraries was done on an Illumina HiSeq2000 using paired-end 100 bp reads. Under the source paper's analysis protocol: SOAPnuke was used to process the raw data, with reads discarded if the reads contained adapters or uncalled bases, had a mean Phred below 15, or lacked an exact constant-primer or identifier match. COPE v1.2.5 was used to merge high-quality paired reads, and clonotypes were defined as unique nucleotide sequences. MiTCR v1.1 was used to align clonotypes to the IMGT TRBV, TRBD and TRBJ reference segments. Analysis was restricted to V-J combinations with a frequency above 0.0001, which covered about 99% of repertoires. A TCS score was defined as the ratio between F50 (clonal expansion) and ExV (chaos), using BLOSUM62-based TCRdist between CDR3 peptides within each V-J. Welch's t-statistics and random forest reduced roughly 540 V-J features to 13, which were used in a naive Bayes classifier (R e1071). TCRdb took the public reads, trimmed them with fastp at Q25, ran MiXCR for clone calling and kept in-frame beta chains. Rows merge per CDR3 protein into single entries with the most common DNA and genes. The V and J calls were determined by TCRdb, not by the authors. A total of 370,000 or so distinct CDR3 sequences appear in this sample, around an eighth of them only once. Around 20% of the sample belongs to the ten largest clones.

Hyperthyroidism patients were aged 18 to 65 years and newly diagnosed, with disease duration of less than 2 months. Patients with uncontrolled infections, other autoimmune diseases, pregnancy or lactation were excluded. Diagnoses were based on clinical symptoms, serum thyroxine and TRAb, thyroid ultrasound and orbital computed tomography. For progressor patients, blood was drawn at the first diagnosis of hyperthyroidism, before any ophthalmopathy symptoms had appeared. Ficoll-Paque density gradient centrifugation was used to isolate PBMCs from about 9 ml of fresh peripheral blood. Progressor patients were first diagnosed with Graves' hyperthyroidism and then developed ophthalmopathy during follow-up. Total RNA was extracted with Trizol reagent, and quality was checked on an Agilent 2100 Bioanalyzer. The table lists this clonotype with a few counts. It lacks a known antigen. Base qualities are not recorded, but no much larger clone differs from it by a single base.

Study-wide conclusions, independent of this receptor: Most expanded thyroid clonotypes (frequency above 0.001) were also detected in blood, a finding suggesting that blood repertoires may reflect thyroid immune responses. A model built on a 13 V-J signature distinguished ophthalmopathy from stable hyperthyroidism, reaching 85% to 90% sensitivity and 81% to 83% specificity in cross-validation and 80%/75% in testing. Sample size was not statistically predetermined, and blinding of investigators to group allocation was not performed. During validation, the model predicted progression to ophthalmopathy a median of around 7 months ahead of onset, with around 71% sensitivity and roughly 72% specificity.

From cysteine to phenylalanine, the CDR3 is 12 amino acids long. The retained sequence is limited to the CDR3, 36 bases, with the frame set at the first base. Trimming removed 6 bases from V and 6 bases from J, leaving 9 bases between the germline ends. Sequencing was carried out using blood. This TCR was recovered from a man aged 25 to 40 with Graves' hyperthyroidism that later progressed to Graves' ophthalmopathy. The receptor chain draws on TRBV12-3 or TRBV12-4 and TRBJ2-1, with the D gene not clear enough to name. CDR3 reads: CASSRTVNEQFF. The DNA sequence follows: TGTGCCAGCAGCCGGACCGTCAATGAGCAGTTCTTC.